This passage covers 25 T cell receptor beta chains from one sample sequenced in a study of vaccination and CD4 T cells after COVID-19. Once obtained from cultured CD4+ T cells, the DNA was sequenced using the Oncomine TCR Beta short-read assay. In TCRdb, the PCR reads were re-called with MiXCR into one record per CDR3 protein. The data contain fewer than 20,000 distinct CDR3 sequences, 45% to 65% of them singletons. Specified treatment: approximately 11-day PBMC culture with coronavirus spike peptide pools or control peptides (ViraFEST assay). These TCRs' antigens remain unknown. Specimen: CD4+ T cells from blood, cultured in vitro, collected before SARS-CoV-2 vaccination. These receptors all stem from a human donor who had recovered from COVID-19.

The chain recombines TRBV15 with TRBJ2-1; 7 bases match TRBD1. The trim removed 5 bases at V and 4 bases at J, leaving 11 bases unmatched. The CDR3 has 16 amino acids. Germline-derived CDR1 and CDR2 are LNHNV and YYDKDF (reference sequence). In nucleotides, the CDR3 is TGTGCCACCAGCCGGGACACAGGGGTTTCATACAATGAGCAGTTCTTC. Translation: CATSRDTGVSYNEQFF. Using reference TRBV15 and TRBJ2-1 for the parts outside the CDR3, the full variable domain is DAMVIQNPRYQVTQFGKPVTLSCSQTLNHNVMYWYQQKSSQAPKLLFHYYDKDFNNEADTPDNFQSRRPNTSFCFLDIRSPGLGDTAMYLCATSRDTGVSYNEQFFGPGTRLTVL.

The CDR3 nucleotides read TGTGCCAGCAGCAAATACGACAGGGTCATTTGGTACGAGCAGTACTTC. Its protein is CASSKYDRVIWYEQYF. The chain recombines TRBV21-1 with TRBJ2-7; TRBD1 is the table's D call, not checked against the DNA. TRBV21-1 is a pseudogene. CDR3 length: 16 residues.

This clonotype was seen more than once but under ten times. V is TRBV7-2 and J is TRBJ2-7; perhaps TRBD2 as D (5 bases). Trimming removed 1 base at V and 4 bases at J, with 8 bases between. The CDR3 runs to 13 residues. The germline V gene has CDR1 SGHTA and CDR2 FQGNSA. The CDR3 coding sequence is TGTGCCAGCAGCTTAGAACTAGGGTACGAGCAGTACTTC. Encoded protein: CASSLELGYEQYF. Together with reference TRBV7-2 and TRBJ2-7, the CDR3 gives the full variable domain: GAGVSQSPSNKVTEKGKDVELRCDPISGHTALYWYRQSLGQGLEFLIYFQGNSAPDKSGLPSDRFSAERTGGSVSTLTIQRTQQEDSAVYLCASSLELGYEQYFGPGTRLTVT.

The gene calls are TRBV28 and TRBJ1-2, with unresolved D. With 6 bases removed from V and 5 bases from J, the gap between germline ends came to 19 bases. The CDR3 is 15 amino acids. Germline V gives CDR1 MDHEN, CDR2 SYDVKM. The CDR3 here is CASSPGSRPYYGYTF. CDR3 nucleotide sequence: TGTGCCAGCAGCCCCGGCAGCCGACCTTATTATGGCTACACCTTC.

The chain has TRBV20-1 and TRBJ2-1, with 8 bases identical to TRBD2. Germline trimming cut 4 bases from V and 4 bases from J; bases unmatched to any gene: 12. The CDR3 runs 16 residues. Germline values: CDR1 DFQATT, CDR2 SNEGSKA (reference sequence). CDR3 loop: CSATGWFGGRYNEQFF. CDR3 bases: TGCAGTGCTACGGGCTGGTTCGGCGGGAGGTACAATGAGCAGTTCTTC.

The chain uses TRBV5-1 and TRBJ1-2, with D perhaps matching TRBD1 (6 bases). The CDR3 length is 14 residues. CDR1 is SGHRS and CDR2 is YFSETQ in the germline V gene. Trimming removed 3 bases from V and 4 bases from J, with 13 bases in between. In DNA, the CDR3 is TGCGCCAGCAGCTACGGACAGTCAATCTATGGCTACACCTTC. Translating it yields CASSYGQSIYGYTF.

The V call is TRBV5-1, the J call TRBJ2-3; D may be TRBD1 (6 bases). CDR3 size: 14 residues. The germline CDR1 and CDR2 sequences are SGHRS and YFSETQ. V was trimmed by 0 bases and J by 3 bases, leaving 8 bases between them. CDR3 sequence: CASSLGGQTDTQYF. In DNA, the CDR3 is TGCGCCAGCAGCTTGGGAGGACAGACAGATACGCAGTATTTT.

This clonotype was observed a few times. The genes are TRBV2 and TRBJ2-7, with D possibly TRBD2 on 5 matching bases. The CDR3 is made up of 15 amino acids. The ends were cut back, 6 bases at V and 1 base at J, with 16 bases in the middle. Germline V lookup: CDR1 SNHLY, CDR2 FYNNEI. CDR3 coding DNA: TGTGCCAGCAGGAAGCAAGAGGGAAAATCCTACGAGCAGTACTTC. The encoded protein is CASRKQEGKSYEQYF.

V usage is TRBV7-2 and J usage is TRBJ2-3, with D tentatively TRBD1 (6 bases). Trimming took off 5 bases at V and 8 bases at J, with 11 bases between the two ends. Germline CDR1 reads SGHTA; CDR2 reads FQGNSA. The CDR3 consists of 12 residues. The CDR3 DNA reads TGTGCCAGCAGCGGGGGCTTTGGTACGCAGTATTTT. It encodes CASSGGFGTQYF. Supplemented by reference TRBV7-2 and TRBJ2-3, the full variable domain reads GAGVSQSPSNKVTEKGKDVELRCDPISGHTALYWYRQSLGQGLEFLIYFQGNSAPDKSGLPSDRFSAERTGGSVSTLTIQRTQQEDSAVYLCASSGGFGTQYFGPGTRLTVL.

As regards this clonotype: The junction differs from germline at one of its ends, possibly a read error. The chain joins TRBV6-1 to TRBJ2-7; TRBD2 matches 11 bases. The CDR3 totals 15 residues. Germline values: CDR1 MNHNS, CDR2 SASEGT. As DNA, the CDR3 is TGTGCCAGCAGTGAAGGACTAGCGGGATCCTACGAGCAGTGCTTC. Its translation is CASSEGLAGSYEQCF.

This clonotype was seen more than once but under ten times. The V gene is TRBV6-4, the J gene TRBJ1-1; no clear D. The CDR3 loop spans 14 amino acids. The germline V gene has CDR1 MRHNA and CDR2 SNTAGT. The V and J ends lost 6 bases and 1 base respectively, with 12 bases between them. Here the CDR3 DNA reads TGTGCCAGCAGCCGGACCGCCGAGAACACTGAAGCTTTCTTT. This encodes CASSRTAENTEAFF.

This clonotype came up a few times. CDR3 sequence (DNA): TGCAGTGCTAGAACTAGCGGGACCAATGAGCAGTTCTTC. This codes for CSARTSGTNEQFF. This chain joins TRBV20-1 and TRBJ2-1, with 10 bases fitting TRBD2. CDR1 DFQATT and CDR2 SNEGSKA come from the germline V gene (reference sequence). The ends lost 2 bases at V and 6 bases at J; junction bases unmatched: 1. The CDR3 loop spans 13 amino acids.

In DNA, the CDR3 is TGTGCCAGCAGTTTCCATCGGGCTAGCGGGAGGCTCGCCTACAATGAGCAGTTCTTC. This translates into CASSFHRASGRLAYNEQFF. V is TRBV28 and J is TRBJ2-1; 11 bases are a match to TRBD2. The CDR3 has 19 residues. Trimming cost V 3 bases and J 2 bases; bases outside gene matches: 12. CDR1 is MDHEN and CDR2 is SYDVKM in the germline V gene.

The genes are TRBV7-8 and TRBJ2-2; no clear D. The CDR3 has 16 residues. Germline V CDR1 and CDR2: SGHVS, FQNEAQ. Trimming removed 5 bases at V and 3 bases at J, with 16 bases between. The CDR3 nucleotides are TGTGCCAGCAGCATGGACGGGTGGTGGGACACCGGGGAGCTGTTTTTT. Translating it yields CASSMDGWWDTGELFF.

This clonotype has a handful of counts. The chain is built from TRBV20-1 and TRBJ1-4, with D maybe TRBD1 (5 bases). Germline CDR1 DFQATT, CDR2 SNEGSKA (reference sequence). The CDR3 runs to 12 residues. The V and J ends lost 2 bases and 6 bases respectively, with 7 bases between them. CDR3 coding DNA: TGCAGTGCTAGACAGGGATATGAAAAACTGTTTTTT. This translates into CSARQGYEKLFF.

DNA of the CDR3: TGTGCCAGCAGCGACCCCGGGACACCCTACGAGCAGTACTTC. Translation: CASSDPGTPYEQYF. V and J are TRBV7-2 and TRBJ2-7, with D perhaps matching TRBD1 (6 bases). Trimming removed 5 bases from V and 2 bases from J, with 13 bases in between. The germline V gene encodes CDR1 SGHTA and CDR2 FQGNSA. The CDR3 is 14 amino acids. The complete variable domain, with remaining parts taken from reference TRBV7-2 and TRBJ2-7, reads GAGVSQSPSNKVTEKGKDVELRCDPISGHTALYWYRQSLGQGLEFLIYFQGNSAPDKSGLPSDRFSAERTGGSVSTLTIQRTQQEDSAVYLCASSDPGTPYEQYFGPGTRLTVT.

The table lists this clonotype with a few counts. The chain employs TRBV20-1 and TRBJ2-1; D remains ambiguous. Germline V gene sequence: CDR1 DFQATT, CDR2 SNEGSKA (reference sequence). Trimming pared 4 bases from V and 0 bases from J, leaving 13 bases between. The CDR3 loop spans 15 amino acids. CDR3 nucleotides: TGCAGTGCTACATATGGTCCCAACTCCTACAATGAGCAGTTCTTC. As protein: CSATYGPNSYNEQFF.

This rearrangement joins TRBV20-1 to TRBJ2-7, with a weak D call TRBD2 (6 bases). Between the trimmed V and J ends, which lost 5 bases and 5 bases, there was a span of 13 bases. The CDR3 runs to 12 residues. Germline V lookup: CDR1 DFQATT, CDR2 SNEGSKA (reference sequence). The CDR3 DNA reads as TGCAGTGCTGGGACTCCCCCAGACGAGCAGTACTTC. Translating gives CSAGTPPDEQYF.

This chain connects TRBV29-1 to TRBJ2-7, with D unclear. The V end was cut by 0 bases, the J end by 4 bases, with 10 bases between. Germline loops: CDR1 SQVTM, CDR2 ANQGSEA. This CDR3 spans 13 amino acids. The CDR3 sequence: CSVEDGVKYEQYF. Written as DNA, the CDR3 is TGCAGCGTTGAAGATGGGGTGAAGTACGAGCAGTACTTC.

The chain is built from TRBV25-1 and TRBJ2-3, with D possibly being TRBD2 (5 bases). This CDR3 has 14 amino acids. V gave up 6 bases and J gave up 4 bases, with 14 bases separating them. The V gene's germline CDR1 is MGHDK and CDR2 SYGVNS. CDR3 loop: CASSPILVADTQYF. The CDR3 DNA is TGTGCCAGCAGCCCTATACTAGTGGCAGATACGCAGTATTTT.

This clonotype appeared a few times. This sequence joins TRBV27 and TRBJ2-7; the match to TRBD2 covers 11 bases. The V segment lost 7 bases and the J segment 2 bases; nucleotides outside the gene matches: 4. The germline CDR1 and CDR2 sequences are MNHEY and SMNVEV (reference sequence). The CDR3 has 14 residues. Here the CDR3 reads CASKGLAGPYEQYF. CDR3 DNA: TGTGCCAGCAAAGGACTAGCGGGCCCCTACGAGCAGTACTTC.

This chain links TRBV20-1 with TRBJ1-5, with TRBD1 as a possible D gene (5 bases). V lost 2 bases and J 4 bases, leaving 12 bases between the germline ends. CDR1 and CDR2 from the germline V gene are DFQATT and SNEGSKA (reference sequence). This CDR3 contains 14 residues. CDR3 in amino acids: CSARKAGQNQPQHF. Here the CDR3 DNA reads TGCAGTGCTAGAAAGGCAGGGCAAAATCAGCCCCAGCATTTT.

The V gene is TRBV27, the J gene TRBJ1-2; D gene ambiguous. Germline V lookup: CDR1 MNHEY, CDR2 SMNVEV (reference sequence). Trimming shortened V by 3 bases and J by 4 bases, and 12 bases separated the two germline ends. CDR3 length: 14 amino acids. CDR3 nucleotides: TGTGCCAGCAGTTTCGGACCGGGGAGCTATGGCTACACCTTC. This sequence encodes CASSFGPGSYGYTF.

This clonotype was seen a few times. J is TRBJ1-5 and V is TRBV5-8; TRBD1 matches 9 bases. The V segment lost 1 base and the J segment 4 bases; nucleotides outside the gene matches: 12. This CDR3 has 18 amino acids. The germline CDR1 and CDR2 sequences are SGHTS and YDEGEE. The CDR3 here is CASSLLSGTGMGNQPQHF. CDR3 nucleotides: TGTGCCAGCAGCTTGCTCTCCGGGACAGGGATGGGGAATCAGCCCCAGCATTTT.

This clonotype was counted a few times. CDR3 nucleotide sequence: TGCAGTGCTAGCAGGTCGGTGACTGAAGCTTTCTTT. Amino acids: CSASRSVTEAFF. This chain links TRBV20-1 with TRBJ1-1; D is unclear. Trimming stripped 3 bases from V and 5 bases from J, with 10 bases between. Per the germline V gene, CDR1 is DFQATT and CDR2 is SNEGSKA (reference sequence). The CDR3 is made up of 12 amino acids.